The next 8 T cell receptor beta chains were all read from a single sample in a study of blood T cells in healthy people across ages. Then a second PCR, running roughly 7 to 11 cycles, was carried out with a sample-barcoded 5' primer and a J-beta primer mix. TCRdb itself ran the 5' RACE reads through MiXCR, one entry per CDR3 protein. The sample consists of 590,000 or so distinct CDR3 sequences, approximately 30% of them appearing once. The material sequenced was blood. The receptors were sampled from a woman at least 80 years old in good health.

This CDR3 is CASSLIWSVNQPQHF. CDR3 nucleotide sequence: TGTGCCAGCAGCTTAATATGGTCAGTTAATCAGCCCCAGCATTTT. V gene TRBV7-2 combines with J gene TRBJ1-5; D uncertain. The V end was cut by 2 bases, the J end by 4 bases, with 12 bases between. The length of the CDR3 is 15 residues. The germline V gene has CDR1 SGHTA and CDR2 FQGNSA.

In regard to this clonotype: Being one base from a much bigger clone, this may be a read error. CDR3 amino acids: CASSKMSCGGPTREAFF. The CDR3 nucleotides read TGCGCCAGCAGTAAAATGTCCTGTGGCGGGCCAACTCGGGAAGCTTTCTTT. This chain links TRBV5-1 with TRBJ1-1, with D unresolved. Germline CDR1 reads SGHRS; CDR2 reads YFSETQ. Trimming removed 5 bases from V and 8 bases from J, with 28 bases in between. This CDR3 contains 17 residues. The whole variable domain, remainder taken from reference TRBV5-1 and TRBJ1-1, is KAGVTQTPRYLIKTRGQQVTLSCSPISGHRSVSWYQQTPGQGLQFLFEYFSETQRNKGNFPGRFSGRQFSNSRSEMNVSTLELGDSALYLCASSKMSCGGPTREAFFGQGTRLTVV.

This clonotype has a count of ten or more. The chain uses TRBV6-1 and TRBJ2-7; 12 bases are a match to TRBD2. Trimming removed 6 bases from V and 4 bases from J; junction bases left unmatched: 10. The CDR3 has 16 residues. The V gene's germline CDR1 is MNHNS and CDR2 SASEGT. The CDR3 spells CASRSRLAGDRYEQYF. CDR3 DNA: TGTGCCAGCAGATCGAGACTAGCGGGGGACCGATACGAGCAGTACTTC.

This clonotype was observed a few times. The chain combines TRBV7-9 with TRBJ2-5, with TRBD2 as a possible D gene (5 bases). The CDR3 has 14 amino acids. Germline V CDR1 and CDR2: SEHNR, FQNEAQ (reference sequence). V lost 2 bases and J 3 bases, leaving 10 bases between the germline ends. CDR3: CASSLSRAEETQYF. DNA of the CDR3: TGTGCCAGCAGCTTATCGAGGGCGGAAGAGACCCAGTACTTC.

This clonotype occurred many times. V and J are TRBV7-8 and TRBJ2-7, with TRBD1 as a possible D gene (6 bases). CDR1 is SGHVS and CDR2 is FQNEAQ in the germline V gene. The V and J ends lost 0 bases and 6 bases respectively, with 15 bases between them. This CDR3 is built from 15 residues. The CDR3 sequence: CASSLAAQGVGEQYF. CDR3 DNA sequence: TGTGCCAGCAGCTTAGCCGCACAGGGAGTAGGCGAGCAGTACTTC.

There are many counts of this clonotype. The V call is TRBV2, the J call TRBJ2-7; the D gene is possibly TRBD2 (5 bases). The CDR3 has 11 residues. Trimming left V 7 bases short and J 4 bases short, with 8 bases between. CDR1 is SNHLY and CDR2 is FYNNEI in the germline V gene. CDR3 in DNA: TGTGCCAGCAAGGAGGATTACGAGCAGTACTTC. This codes for CASKEDYEQYF.

The table lists this clonotype with a few counts. A much larger clonotype is one base distant, so this may be a read error. This rearrangement joins TRBV3-1 to TRBJ2-7, with 9 positions matching TRBD2. The CDR3 spans 17 residues. Germline V lookup: CDR1 LGHDT, CDR2 YNNKEL (reference sequence). V gave up 3 bases and J gave up 7 bases; unmatched junction bases: 16. This chain's CDR3 is CASSHGKRGARRREQYF. DNA for the CDR3: TGTGCCAGCAGCCACGGAAAGCGGGGGGCACGCCGCCGAGAGCAGTACTTC.

With respect to this clonotype: This sequence may be a read error, since a much larger clone differs from it by one base. The V gene is TRBV20-1, the J gene TRBJ2-1; 9 nucleotides match TRBD2. Looked up from germline, CDR1 is DFQATT and CDR2 is SNEGSKA (reference sequence). This CDR3 has 17 amino acids. CDR3 sequence: CSTRVMPRLAGYNEQFF. In DNA form, the CDR3 reads TGCAGTACTAGAGTCATGCCTCGGCTAGCGGGGTACAATGAGCAGTTCTTC.